This T cell receptor beta chain came from a study of blood T cell repertoires in COVID-19. As handled by the study authors: By means of reference gene primer amplification, nucleated cell counts were estimated. Data came from immunoSEQ multiplex PCR; TCRdb stores just in-frame clones and leaves some out. The DNA gave D and trimming, while V, J and clone size come from that table. The sample consists of 380,000 or so clones, approximately 88% of them appearing once. Germline V gene data show CDR1 as ENHRY and CDR2 as SYGVKD. V dropped 6 bases and J dropped 7; count of bases not matched to a gene: 4. The CDR3 is 14 amino acids.

The sequenced sample was PBMCs or T cells enriched from blood (not recorded which). This sequence joins TRBV10-3 and TRBJ2-1; 12 nucleotides line up with TRBD2. The sequence was collected from a woman under 40 with acute COVID-19. For the CDR3, the DNA is TGTGCCATCAGCGGACTAGCGGGGAATAATGAGCAGTTCTTC. It translates to CAISGLAGNNEQFF.